This T cell receptor beta chain was documented in a study of T cell responses to AZD1222 COVID-19 vaccine. Study results and caveats: White British ancestry dominated among donors, who included more females, and clonal diversity was possibly underestimated. Repertoires were obtained solely post-peak T cell response.

Assay used: immunoSEQ multiplex PCR; TCRdb lists only in-frame clones, some missing. The table has 250,000 to 300,000 clones, around 92% seen once. Details on this clone: Its cognate antigen is unknown.

The source is an adult who received the AZD1222 COVID-19 vaccine. Material: peripheral blood, obtained 28 days after the second AZD1222 dose.

CDR3 residues: CASQGLSSYEQYF. For the CDR3, the DNA is TGTGCCAGCCAAGGACTATCGTCCTACGAGCAGTACTTC. The gene calls are TRBV18 and TRBJ2-7; possibly TRBD2 for D (6 bases). Germline V gives CDR1 KGHSH, CDR2 LQKENI. V shed 8 bases and J shed 1 base, with 12 bases lying between them. CDR3 length: 13 residues.